This TCR beta chain was obtained from a study of spatial heterogeneity in lung cancer (dated by TCRdb to the late 2010s). Describing the broader study: More beta-chain than alpha-chain transcripts were consistently detected, likely reflecting higher beta-chain transcript abundance. In the raw uncorrected reads, each unique combination of TCR and UMI appeared more than ten times on average. Nonsynonymous mutation counts, determined by whole-exome sequencing of tumor tissue, were related to TCR repertoire features. TCR transcript counts in tumor regions correlated strongly with a T cell transcriptional module score from matched bulk RNA-seq. In non-small cell lung cancer, the study quantitatively compared TCR alpha and beta repertoires across several tumor regions, matched nontumor lung, and blood. At surgery, around 200 tumor regions, 61 to 75 matched nontumor lung samples and 56 PBMC samples were TCR-sequenced for both alpha and beta chains.

According to the germline V gene, CDR1 reads SGDLS and CDR2 reads YYNGEE. Including cysteine and phenylalanine, the CDR3 has 13 amino acids. The DNA shown is the 39-base CDR3, in frame from base 1. The V and J ends are trimmed by 0 bases and 2 bases, leaving 6 bases between them. Libraries were built with 5' RACE. Instrument on record: NextSeq 500. The TCR library protocol attached a unique molecular identifier to each TCR cDNA molecule to allow correction of PCR and sequencing errors. In the authors' own workflow: TCR identification, UMI-based error correction and CDR3 extraction were all carried out with Decombinator tools. Expanded TCRs were defined as those above a frequency of 2 per 1,000, corresponding to the top 1% of the tumor frequency distribution. Expanded tumor TCRs statistically deemed absent (corrected P<0.05) from at least one tumor region were classed as regional, and all other expanded tumor TCRs were classed as ubiquitous. Renyi diversity was calculated using the R vegan package after each repertoire was subsampled 100 times to 5,000 TCRs. CDR3 similarity networks were constructed using string-kernel similarity of amino acid triplets, with links drawn between CDR3s whose pairwise similarity was above 0.82. Clones were called with MiXCR by TCRdb after fastp trimmed the public reads at Q25, and only in-frame beta chains were retained. Rows with one shared CDR3 protein collapse into an entry with the most common genes and DNA. What appears here as the V and J calls and clone size reflects TCRdb's work, not the paper's. The sample has about 27,000 distinct CDR3 sequences on record, under 8.5% of them singletons. The ten largest account for more than 20% of the sample.

This clonotype has just a few counts. Its antigen is not yet known. The input lacks base qualities; no much larger clone sits a single base away. Overall study outcomes, separate from this receptor: TCR-seq was estimated to cover only about 7% of tumor T cells for alpha chains and about 13% for beta chains. The number of expanded intratumoral alpha and beta TCRs correlated with the tumor nonsynonymous mutation count. Counts of ubiquitous and regional expanded TCRs were found to correlate with counts of ubiquitous and regional nonsynonymous mutations, respectively. Confirming at a functional level the hypothesis that regional TCRs recognize regional mutations was considered to require additional single-cell paired TCR alpha and beta sequencing.

The time point label corresponds to: sample taken at primary tumor resection. Samples were obtained from approximately 72 patients with early-stage, untreated non-small cell lung cancer from the lung TRACERx cohort. Whole RNA extracted from tumor and nontumor lung tissue, or from cryopreserved PBMC samples, was used for TCR sequencing without cell sorting. A patient was chosen for TCR sequencing only when enough RNA was available from at least two tumor regions. Before selection, tumor and adjacent nontumor lung specimens were reviewed by a lung pathologist. This receptor was taken from a male donor with early-stage non-small cell lung cancer. Sequenced here: lung tumor tissue, sampled at surgery. The rearrangement joined TRBV9 to TRBJ2-7, with the D gene too uncertain to name. The CDR3 protein: CASSVDTAYEQYF. The DNA sequence is as follows: TGTGCCAGCAGCGTAGATACAGCCTACGAGCAGTACTTC.